This T cell receptor beta chain is drawn from a study of radiation and T cells in renal cell carcinoma. The protocol was immunoSEQ multiplex PCR, while the TCRdb copy is restricted to in-frame clones and leaves out a portion. The sample shows about 170,000 clones, 88% of them seen only once. Time point noted: blood 4 weeks post-SBRT, at nephrectomy. The treatment was: 15 Gy SBRT to primary tumor, nephrectomy 4 weeks later. Nephrectomy followed 15 Gy stereotactic body radiation by 4 weeks. A few counts support this clone. Trimming removed 2 bases at V and 4 bases at J, with 12 bases between. Germline assignment: CDR1 SGHKS and CDR2 YYEKEE (reference sequence). The CDR3 has 14 amino acids.

The chain carries TRBV5-5 and TRBJ2-5; TRBD2 is a possible D gene (7 bases). The input for sequencing was blood, taken from a patient whose treatment included radiotherapy and nephrectomy. The sequence derives from a woman aged 45-65 years with renal cell carcinoma. The CDR3 loop reads CASSFWGGRETQYF. The CDR3 nucleotides are TGTGCCAGCAGCTTCTGGGGGGGCCGAGAGACCCAGTACTTC.